The present TCR beta chain was sequenced within a study of T cells in Graves' hyperthyroidism and ophthalmopathy. The CDR3 is made up of 15 amino acids. From germline, CDR1 is MNHEY and CDR2 SVGAGI. Germline trimming cut 4 bases from V and 0 bases from J; bases unmatched to any gene: 4. The TCR beta CDR3 regions underwent amplification using RNA transcripts as the source. The TCR CDR3 first-round RT-PCR relied on the HTBI primer set. MiXCR, run by TCRdb on the multiplex PCR reads, gives a single entry per CDR3 protein. The data contain around 660,000 distinct CDR3 sequences, nearly 45% of them seen just once; the ten biggest clones take up less than 9.5%. This clonotype was counted between two and nine times.

The specimen sequenced was peripheral blood or thyroid tissue (not recorded which). This chain joins TRBV6-5 and TRBJ2-5; TRBD2 aligns across 8 bases. The sequence was collected from an adult man with Graves' disease, either hyperthyroidism or ophthalmopathy (not recorded which). CDR3 loop: CASSFRGGYQETQYF. The CDR3, as DNA: TGTGCCAGCAGTTTTCGCGGGGGGTACCAAGAGACCCAGTACTTC.